In its sample, the clone carrying this TCR beta chain was seen once. The data stem from a study of identifying expanded T cells in peripheral blood. TCRdb's copy holds only in-frame clones and misses some; the assay was immunoSEQ multiplex PCR. The sample records some 72,000 clones, 85% to 90% being singletons. Per the germline V gene, CDR1 is LNHDA and CDR2 is SQIVND (reference sequence). CDR3 length: 14 amino acids. Trimming cost V 5 bases and J 7 bases; bases outside gene matches: 6. The clonotype originates from a person between 18 and 69 years old in good health. The material sequenced was blood. This chain uses TRBV19 with TRBJ2-7; the match to TRBD1 covers 12 bases. The DNA for the CDR3 is TGTGCCAGTAGTTCGGGACAGGGGGCGCGTGAGCAGTACTTC. This sequence encodes CASSSGQGAREQYF.